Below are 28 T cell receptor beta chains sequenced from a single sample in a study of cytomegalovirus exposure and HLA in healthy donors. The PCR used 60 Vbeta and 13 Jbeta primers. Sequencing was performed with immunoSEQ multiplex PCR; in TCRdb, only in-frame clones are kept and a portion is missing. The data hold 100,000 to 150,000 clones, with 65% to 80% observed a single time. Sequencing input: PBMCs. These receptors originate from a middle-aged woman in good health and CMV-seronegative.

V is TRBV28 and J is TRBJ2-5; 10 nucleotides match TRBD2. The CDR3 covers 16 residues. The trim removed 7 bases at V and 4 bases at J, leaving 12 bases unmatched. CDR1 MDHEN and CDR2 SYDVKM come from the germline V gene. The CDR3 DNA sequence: TGTGCCAGCACCGTATTTGCTAGCGGGAGTCTAGAGACCCAGTACTTC. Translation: CASTVFASGSLETQYF.

The CDR3: CASWTGRNQPQHF. For the CDR3, the DNA is TGTGCCAGTTGGACAGGGCGCAATCAGCCCCAGCATTTT. V usage is TRBV19 and J usage is TRBJ1-5; 8 bases map to TRBD1. The germline V gene encodes CDR1 LNHDA and CDR2 SQIVND (reference sequence). The CDR3 is 13 amino acids. Trimming removed 8 bases from V and 2 bases from J; junction bases left unmatched: 2. The variable domain in full, with the rest retrieved from reference TRBV19 and TRBJ1-5, is DGGITQSPKYLFRKEGQNVTLSCEQNLNHDAMYWYRQDPGQGLRLIYYSQIVNDFQKGDIAEGYSVSREKKESFPLTVTSAQKNPTAFYLCASWTGRNQPQHFGDGTRLSIL.

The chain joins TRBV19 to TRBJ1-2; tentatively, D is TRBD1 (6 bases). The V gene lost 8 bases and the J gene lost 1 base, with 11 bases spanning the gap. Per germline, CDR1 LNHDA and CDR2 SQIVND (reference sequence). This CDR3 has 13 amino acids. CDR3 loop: CASGYRVNYGYTF. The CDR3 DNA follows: TGTGCCAGTGGTTACAGGGTTAACTATGGCTACACCTTC. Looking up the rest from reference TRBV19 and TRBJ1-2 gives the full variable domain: DGGITQSPKYLFRKEGQNVTLSCEQNLNHDAMYWYRQDPGQGLRLIYYSQIVNDFQKGDIAEGYSVSREKKESFPLTVTSAQKNPTAFYLCASGYRVNYGYTFGSGTRLTVV.

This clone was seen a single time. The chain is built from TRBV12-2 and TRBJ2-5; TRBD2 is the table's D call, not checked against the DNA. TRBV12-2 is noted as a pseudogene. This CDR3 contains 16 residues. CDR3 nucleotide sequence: TGTGCAAGTCGCCGTTTCGGACTAGCGGGAGGGGAGACCCAGTACTTC. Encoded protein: CASRRFGLAGGETQYF.

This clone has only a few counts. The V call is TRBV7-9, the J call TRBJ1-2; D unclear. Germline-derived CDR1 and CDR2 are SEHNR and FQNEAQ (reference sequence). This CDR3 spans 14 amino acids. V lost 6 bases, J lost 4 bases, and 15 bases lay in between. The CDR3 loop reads CASRADKEGYGYTF. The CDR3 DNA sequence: TGTGCCAGCAGGGCCGACAAGGAGGGCTATGGCTACACCTTC.

CDR3 amino acids: CASSSPENTEAFF. CDR3 DNA: TGTGCCAGCTCATCTCCAGAGAACACTGAAGCTTTCTTT. The chain uses TRBV18 and TRBJ1-1; D remains ambiguous. The V end was cut by 5 bases, the J end by 1 base, with 8 bases between. The CDR3 consists of 13 residues. Germline V gene data show CDR1 as KGHSH and CDR2 as LQKENI.

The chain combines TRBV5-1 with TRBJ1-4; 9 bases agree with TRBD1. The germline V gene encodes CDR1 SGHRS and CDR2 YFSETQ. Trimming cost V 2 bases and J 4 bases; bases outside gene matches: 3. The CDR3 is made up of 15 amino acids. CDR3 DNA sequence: TGCGCCAGCAGCTTTCGGACAGGGGTTAATGAAAAACTGTTTTTT. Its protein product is CASSFRTGVNEKLFF.

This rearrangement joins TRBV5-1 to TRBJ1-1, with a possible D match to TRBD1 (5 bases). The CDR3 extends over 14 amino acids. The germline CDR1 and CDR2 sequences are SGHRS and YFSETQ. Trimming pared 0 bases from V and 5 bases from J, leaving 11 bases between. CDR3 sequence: CASSLESGLTEAFF. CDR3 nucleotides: TGCGCCAGCAGCTTGGAGTCAGGGTTAACTGAAGCTTTCTTT.

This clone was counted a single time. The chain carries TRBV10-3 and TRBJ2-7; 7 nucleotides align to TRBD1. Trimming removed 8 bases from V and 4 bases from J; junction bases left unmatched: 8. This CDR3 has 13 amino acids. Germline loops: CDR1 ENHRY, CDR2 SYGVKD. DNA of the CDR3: TGTGCCATCTCATACCCGGGACAGTACGAGCAGTACTTC. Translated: CAISYPGQYEQYF.

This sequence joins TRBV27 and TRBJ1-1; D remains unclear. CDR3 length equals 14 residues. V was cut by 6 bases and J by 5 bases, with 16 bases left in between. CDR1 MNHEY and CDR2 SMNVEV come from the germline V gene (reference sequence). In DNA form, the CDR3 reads TGTGCCAGCAGGACCCGGGCAGCGGGAACTGAAGCTTTCTTT. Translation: CASRTRAAGTEAFF.

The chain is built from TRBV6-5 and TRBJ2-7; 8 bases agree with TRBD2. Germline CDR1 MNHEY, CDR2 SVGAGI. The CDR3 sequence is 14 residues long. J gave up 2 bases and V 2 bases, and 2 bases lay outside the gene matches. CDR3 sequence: CASSYKGLAYEQYF. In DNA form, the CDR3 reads TGTGCCAGCAGTTACAAGGGACTAGCCTACGAGCAGTACTTC.

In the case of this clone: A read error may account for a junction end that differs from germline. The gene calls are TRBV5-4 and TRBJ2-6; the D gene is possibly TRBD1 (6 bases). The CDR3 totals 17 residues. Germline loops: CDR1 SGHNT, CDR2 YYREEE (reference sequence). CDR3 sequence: CASRPLQGHSGANGLTF. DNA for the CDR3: TGTGCCAGCAGACCTTTACAGGGACACTCTGGGGCCAACGGCCTGACTTTC.

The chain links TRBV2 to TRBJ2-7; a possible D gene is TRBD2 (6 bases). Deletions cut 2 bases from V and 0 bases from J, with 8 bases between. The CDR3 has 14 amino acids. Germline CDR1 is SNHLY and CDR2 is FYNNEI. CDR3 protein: CASSELAVSYEQYF. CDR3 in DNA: TGTGCCAGCAGTGAATTAGCGGTCTCCTACGAGCAGTACTTC.

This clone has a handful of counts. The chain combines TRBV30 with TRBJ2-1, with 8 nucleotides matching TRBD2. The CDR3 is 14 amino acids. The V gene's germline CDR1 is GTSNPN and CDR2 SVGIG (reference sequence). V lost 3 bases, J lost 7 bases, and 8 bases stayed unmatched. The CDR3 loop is CAWRGQREINEQFF. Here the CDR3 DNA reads TGTGCCTGGAGAGGCCAGCGGGAGATTAATGAGCAGTTCTTC.

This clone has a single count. The CDR3 DNA sequence: TGTGCCATCAGCGCGGTTGTTGTGGGAGCCTCTGGGGCCAACGTCCTGACTTTC. Its translation: CAISAVVVGASGANVLTF. This rearrangement joins TRBV10-3 to TRBJ2-6, with D maybe TRBD2 (5 bases). Trimming left V 6 bases short and J 0 bases short, with 18 bases between. This CDR3 spans 18 amino acids. In germline, CDR1 is ENHRY, CDR2 SYGVKD.

CDR3 in amino acids: CASSIVALTPYNEQFF. For the CDR3, the DNA is TGTGCCAGTAGTATCGTAGCCCTAACCCCCTACAATGAGCAGTTCTTC. The chain uses TRBV19 and TRBJ2-1; no reliable D call. Trimming pared 3 bases from V and 2 bases from J, leaving 14 bases between. CDR3 length: 16 residues. Germline V lookup: CDR1 LNHDA, CDR2 SQIVND (reference sequence).

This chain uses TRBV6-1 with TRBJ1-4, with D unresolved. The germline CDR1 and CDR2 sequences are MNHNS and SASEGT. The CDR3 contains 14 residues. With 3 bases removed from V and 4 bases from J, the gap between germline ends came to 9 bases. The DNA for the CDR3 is TGTGCCAGCAGTGAGCAGATCATTAATGAAAAACTGTTTTTT. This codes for CASSEQIINEKLFF.

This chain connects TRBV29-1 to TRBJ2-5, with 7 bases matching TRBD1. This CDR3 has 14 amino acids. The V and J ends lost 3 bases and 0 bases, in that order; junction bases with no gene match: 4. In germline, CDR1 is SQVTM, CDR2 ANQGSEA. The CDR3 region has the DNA TGCAGCGTTGAGAGGGGGCCGTACCAAGAGACCCAGTACTTC. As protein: CSVERGPYQETQYF. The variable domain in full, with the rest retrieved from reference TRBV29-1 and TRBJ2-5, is SAVISQKPSRDICQRGTSLTIQCQVDSQVTMMFWYRQQPGQSLTLIATANQGSEATYESGFVIDKFPISRPNLTFSTLTVSNMSPEDSSIYLCSVERGPYQETQYFGPGTRLLVL.

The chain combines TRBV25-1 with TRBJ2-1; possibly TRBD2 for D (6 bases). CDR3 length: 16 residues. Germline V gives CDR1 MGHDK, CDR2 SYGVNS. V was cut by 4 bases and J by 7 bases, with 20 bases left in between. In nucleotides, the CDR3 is TGTGCCAGCAGTGTCAACGGGAGAGGCAGCAGGAATGAGCAGTTCTTC. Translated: CASSVNGRGSRNEQFF.

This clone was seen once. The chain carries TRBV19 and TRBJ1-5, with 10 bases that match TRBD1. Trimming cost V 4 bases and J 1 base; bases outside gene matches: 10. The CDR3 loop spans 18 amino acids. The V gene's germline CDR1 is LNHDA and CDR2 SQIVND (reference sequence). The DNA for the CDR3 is TGTGCCAGTAGTACGACCGGGACAGGGGTTCAGAGCAATCAGCCCCAGCATTTT. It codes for CASSTTGTGVQSNQPQHF.

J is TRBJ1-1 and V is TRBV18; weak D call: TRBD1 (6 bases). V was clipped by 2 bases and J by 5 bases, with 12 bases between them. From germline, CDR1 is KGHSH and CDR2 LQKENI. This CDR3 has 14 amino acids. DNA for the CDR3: TGTGCCAGCTCACCATTAGGGGGGGGGACTGAAGCTTTCTTT. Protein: CASSPLGGGTEAFF.

CDR3 residues: CASSPQSKGAGYGYTF. The CDR3 region has the DNA TGTGCCAGCAGCCCACAAAGTAAGGGGGCGGGCTATGGCTACACCTTC. This sequence joins TRBV9 and TRBJ1-2; 7 bases fit TRBD1. The V gene's germline CDR1 is SGDLS and CDR2 YYNGEE. The CDR3 spans 16 residues. V was pared by 4 bases and J by 4 bases, with 13 bases of the junction left unmatched.

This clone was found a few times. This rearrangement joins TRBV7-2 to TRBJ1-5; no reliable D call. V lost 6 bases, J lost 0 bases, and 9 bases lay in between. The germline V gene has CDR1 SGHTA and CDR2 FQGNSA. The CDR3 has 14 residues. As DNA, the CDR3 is TGTGCCAGCAGTCCCGGTCTTAGCAATCAGCCCCAGCATTTT. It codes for CASSPGLSNQPQHF.

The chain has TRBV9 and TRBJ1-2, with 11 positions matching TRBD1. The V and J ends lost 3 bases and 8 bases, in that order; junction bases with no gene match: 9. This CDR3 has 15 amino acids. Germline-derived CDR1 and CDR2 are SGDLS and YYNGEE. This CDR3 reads CASSAGTGGIVGYTF. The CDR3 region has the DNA TGTGCCAGCAGCGCCGGGACAGGGGGAATCGTCGGCTACACCTTC.

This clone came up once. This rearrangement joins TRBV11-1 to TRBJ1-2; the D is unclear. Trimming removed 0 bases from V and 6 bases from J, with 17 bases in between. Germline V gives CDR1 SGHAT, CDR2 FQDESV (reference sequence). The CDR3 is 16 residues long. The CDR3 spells CASSLAGITREDGYTF. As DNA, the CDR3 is TGTGCCAGCAGCTTAGCGGGGATAACTCGGGAGGATGGCTACACCTTC.

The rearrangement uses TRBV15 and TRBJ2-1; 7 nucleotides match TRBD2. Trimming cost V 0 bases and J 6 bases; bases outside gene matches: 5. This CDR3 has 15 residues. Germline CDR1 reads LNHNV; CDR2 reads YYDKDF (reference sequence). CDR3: CATSRDRGRVNEQFF. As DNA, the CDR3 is TGTGCCACCAGCAGAGATAGAGGGAGGGTCAATGAGCAGTTCTTC.

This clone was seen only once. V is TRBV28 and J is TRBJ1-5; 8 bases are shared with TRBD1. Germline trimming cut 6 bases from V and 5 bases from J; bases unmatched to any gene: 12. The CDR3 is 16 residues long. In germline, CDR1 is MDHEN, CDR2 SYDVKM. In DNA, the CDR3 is TGTGCCAGCAGATTTCCCACCGCAGGGGGCTATCAGCCCCAGCATTTT. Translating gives CASRFPTAGGYQPQHF.

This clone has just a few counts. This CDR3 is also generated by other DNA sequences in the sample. The CDR3: CASKREGQGLYEQYF. The CDR3 DNA is TGTGCCAGCAAGAGGGAGGGACAGGGGCTCTACGAGCAGTACTTC. The V call is TRBV27, the J call TRBJ2-7, with TRBD1 matching 10 bases. The CDR3 is made up of 15 amino acids. CDR1 MNHEY and CDR2 SMNVEV come from the germline V gene (reference sequence). With 7 bases clipped from V and 3 bases from J, the junction kept 9 bases outside the gene matches.